This T cell receptor beta chain derives from a study of blood T cell repertoires in COVID-19. Some clones are missing from TCRdb's copy, which holds only in-frame ones; the method was immunoSEQ multiplex PCR. This sample carries roughly 300,000 clones, approximately 91% of them seen once, and the ten largest clones take approximately 2.5%. Germline CDR1 and CDR2: MDHEN and SYDVKM. This CDR3 contains 14 residues. V gave up 5 bases and J gave up 8 bases; unmatched junction bases: 6. Sequenced material: PBMCs or T cells enriched from blood (not recorded which). The TCR sequence derives from a woman in her thirties or forties with acute COVID-19. This chain connects TRBV28 to TRBJ1-2; 12 bases line up with TRBD1. CDR3 amino acids: CASSPIGTGGGYTF. CDR3 nucleotides: TGTGCCAGCAGTCCAATTGGGACAGGGGGCGGCTACACCTTC.